Below are 26 T cell receptor beta chains sequenced from a single sample in a study of blood T cell repertoires in COVID-19. Produced via immunoSEQ multiplex PCR; TCRdb's table is partial and in-frame only. The sample yields about 210,000 clones, approximately 90% seen once. Sequenced sample: peripheral blood. The origin of the receptors is a young man with acute or convalescent COVID-19.

This chain joins TRBV28 and TRBJ1-1; 8 nucleotides align to TRBD1. V gave up 5 bases and J gave up 8 bases; unmatched junction bases: 10. Germline loops: CDR1 MDHEN, CDR2 SYDVKM. This CDR3 has 14 amino acids. CDR3: CASSSPGQGQEAFF. DNA for the CDR3: TGTGCCAGCAGTAGCCCAGGACAGGGACAGGAAGCTTTCTTT.

In this sample, this clone turned up once. J is TRBJ2-1 and V is TRBV28; 10 bases match TRBD1. The CDR3 is made up of 14 amino acids. V trimming: 2 bases; J trimming: 7 bases; junction bases outside the gene matches: 2. CDR1 and CDR2 (germline): MDHEN, SYDVKM. Written as DNA, the CDR3 is TGTGCCAGCAGTTTACGACAGGGGGCAAATGAGCAGTTCTTC. Its translation: CASSLRQGANEQFF. Full variable domain (outside the CDR3, taken from reference TRBV28 and TRBJ2-1): DVKVTQSSRYLVKRTGEKVFLECVQDMDHENMFWYRQDPGLGLRLIYFSYDVKMKEKGDIPEGYSVSREKKERFSLILESASTNQTSMYLCASSLRQGANEQFFGPGTRLTVL.

The chain recombines TRBV6-5 with TRBJ2-7; possibly TRBD1 for D (6 bases). Germline V gives CDR1 MNHEY, CDR2 SVGAGI. Trimming shortened V by 6 bases and J by 3 bases, and 12 bases separated the two germline ends. The CDR3 sequence is 13 residues long. Written as DNA, the CDR3 is TGTGCCAGCAGAAAAACAGGGCACTACGAGCAGTACTTC. Amino acids: CASRKTGHYEQYF.

This chain connects TRBV14 to TRBJ1-2, with D unclear. V lost 0 bases and J lost 7, with 6 bases in between. Germline V lookup: CDR1 SGHDN, CDR2 FVKESK. The CDR3 spans 12 residues. CDR3 loop: CASSQDALGYTF. CDR3 coding DNA: TGTGCCAGCAGCCAAGATGCGCTTGGCTACACCTTC.

The genes are TRBV10-3 and TRBJ1-5; TRBD1 matches at 9 bases. This CDR3 has 14 residues. V trimming: 4 bases; J trimming: 2 bases; junction bases outside the gene matches: 0. CDR1 ENHRY and CDR2 SYGVKD come from the germline V gene. The chain's CDR3 is CAISGQGGNQPQHF. The CDR3 bases are TGTGCCATCAGTGGACAGGGGGGCAATCAGCCCCAGCATTTT.

The chain has TRBV2 and TRBJ2-7; 7 bases align to TRBD1. The CDR3 consists of 12 residues. The junction had 3 bases not matched to a gene; V was cut back by 5 bases and J by 5 bases. Germline V gene sequence: CDR1 SNHLY, CDR2 FYNNEI. CDR3: CASSSTGNEQYF. The CDR3 DNA is TGTGCCAGCAGTTCGACAGGGAACGAGCAGTACTTC. Variable domain in full (rest from reference TRBV2 and TRBJ2-7): EPEVTQTPSHQVTQMGQEVILRCVPISNHLYFYWYRQILGQKVEFLVSFYNNEISEKSEIFDDQFSVERPDGSNFTLKIRSTKLEDSAMYFCASSSTGNEQYFGPGTRLTVT.

The chain carries TRBV29-1 and TRBJ1-1; D not certain. The CDR3 has 13 amino acids. V was clipped by 8 bases and J by 0 bases, with 13 bases between them. From germline, CDR1 is SQVTM and CDR2 ANQGSEA. CDR3: CSTRSWVNTEAFF. CDR3 DNA: TGCAGCACGCGGTCGTGGGTGAACACTGAAGCTTTCTTT.

The chain has TRBV19 and TRBJ1-1; TRBD1 aligns across 7 bases. The CDR3 runs 15 residues. In germline, CDR1 is LNHDA, CDR2 SQIVND (reference sequence). The V segment lost 5 bases and the J segment 4 bases; nucleotides outside the gene matches: 10. CDR3 loop: CASSPSGGGFTEAFF. For the CDR3, the DNA is TGTGCCAGTAGTCCGTCGGGAGGGGGCTTCACTGAAGCTTTCTTT.

The V call is TRBV4-2, the J call TRBJ2-1; 14 nucleotides match TRBD2. V lost 1 base to trimming and J lost 4 bases; unmatched junction nucleotides: 9. The CDR3 runs to 19 residues. Germline CDR1 and CDR2: LGHNA and YNFKEQ. Here the CDR3 DNA reads TGTGCCAGCAGCCAAGTTGCGAGACTAGCGGGAGGGGTATACAATGAGCAGTTCTTC. Encoded protein: CASSQVARLAGGVYNEQFF.

The J gene is TRBJ1-3, the V gene TRBV3-1 (or the pseudogene TRBV3-2), with a weak D call TRBD1 (5 bases). The CDR3 is 15 amino acids. Germline loops: CDR1 LGHDT, CDR2 YNNKEL (reference sequence). Between the trimmed V and J ends, which lost 9 bases and 0 bases, there was a span of 15 bases. The CDR3 protein is CASTQERSSGNTIYF. Here the CDR3 DNA reads TGTGCCAGTACACAGGAGAGAAGCTCTGGAAACACCATATATTTT.

Judged by abundance, this clone is medium-sized. V and J are TRBV9 and TRBJ1-3; D remains unclear. V lost 4 bases to trimming and J lost 2 bases, with 13 bases between them. This CDR3 has 15 residues. The germline gives CDR1 SGDLS, CDR2 YYNGEE. The CDR3 spells CASSPPLRPGNTIYF. The CDR3 coding sequence is TGTGCCAGCAGCCCTCCCTTGCGGCCTGGAAACACCATATATTTT.

This chain joins TRBV4-2 and TRBJ1-1, with TRBD1 matching over 8 bases. CDR3 size: 15 residues. The V segment lost 4 bases and the J segment 2 bases; nucleotides outside the gene matches: 6. From germline, CDR1 is LGHNA and CDR2 YNFKEQ. The CDR3 nucleotides read TGTGCCAGCAGCCGAGGGACAGGCTCCAACACTGAAGCTTTCTTT. Its translation is CASSRGTGSNTEAFF.

The V call is TRBV9, the J call TRBJ1-2; D remains unclear. Germline V lookup: CDR1 SGDLS, CDR2 YYNGEE. The length of the CDR3 is 15 residues. The V gene lost 3 bases and the J gene lost 2 bases, with 14 bases spanning the gap. The CDR3 region is CASSATWTGNYGYTF. The CDR3 bases are TGTGCCAGCAGCGCGACCTGGACGGGGAACTATGGCTACACCTTC.

Here the CDR3 reads CASSSRTGAGNTIYF. CDR3 nucleotides: TGTGCCAGTAGTTCGAGGACAGGGGCTGGAAACACCATATATTTT. This rearrangement joins TRBV19 to TRBJ1-3; TRBD1 aligns across 9 bases. V trimming: 5 bases; J trimming: 2 bases; junction bases outside the gene matches: 4. Germline V lookup: CDR1 LNHDA, CDR2 SQIVND (reference sequence). The CDR3 is 15 amino acids.

The count of this clone is one. This chain uses TRBV30 with TRBJ1-2, with 9 bases identical to TRBD1. Germline CDR1 GTSNPN, CDR2 SVGIG (reference sequence). The junction had 6 bases not matched to a gene; V was cut back by 3 bases and J by 7 bases. The CDR3 is 13 amino acids. CDR3 nucleotides: TGTGCCTGGAGAGACAGGGGGATCCGTGGCTACACCTTC. Protein product: CAWRDRGIRGYTF.

The rearrangement joins TRBV7-3 to TRBJ2-3; D may be TRBD1 (6 bases). V shed 2 bases and J shed 6 bases, with 15 bases lying between them. Germline assignment: CDR1 SGHTA and CDR2 FQGTGA. The CDR3 loop spans 15 amino acids. The CDR3 spells CASSLGFAGADTQYF. CDR3 sequence (DNA): TGTGCCAGCAGCTTAGGTTTCGCAGGGGCGGATACGCAGTATTTT.

This clone has just a few counts. The J gene is TRBJ2-7, the V gene TRBV18, with 8 bases identical to TRBD2. The V and J ends lost 3 bases and 4 bases, in that order; junction bases with no gene match: 8. Germline V gene sequence: CDR1 KGHSH, CDR2 LQKENI. This CDR3 has 15 amino acids. The CDR3 DNA sequence: TGTGCCAGCTCACCGGAGTCGCGGGGGGTGTACGAGCAGTACTTC. The encoded protein is CASSPESRGVYEQYF.

This rearrangement joins TRBV14 to TRBJ1-4; TRBD1 agrees at 9 bases. The J segment lost 8 bases and the V segment lost 0 bases, leaving 10 bases of the junction unmatched. The length of the CDR3 is 17 residues. Per germline, CDR1 SGHDN and CDR2 FVKESK. The CDR3 nucleotides are TGTGCCAGCAGCCAAGATTTCACGGGACAGGGATCAGAAAAACTGTTTTTT. Protein sequence: CASSQDFTGQGSEKLFF.

V gene TRBV7-3 combines with J gene TRBJ2-1, with a possible D match to TRBD2 (6 bases). Germline loops: CDR1 SGHTA, CDR2 FQGTGA. The CDR3 totals 14 residues. V gave up 2 bases and J gave up 2 bases, with 7 bases separating them. CDR3 in amino acids: CASSLPGAYNEQFF. Here the CDR3 DNA reads TGTGCCAGCAGCTTACCGGGGGCCTACAATGAGCAGTTCTTC.

The chain combines TRBV28 with TRBJ1-5; D is ambiguous. The CDR3 totals 15 residues. V was trimmed by 3 bases and J by 5 bases, leaving 14 bases between them. Looked up from germline, CDR1 is MDHEN and CDR2 is SYDVKM. DNA for the CDR3: TGTGCCAGCAGTTTCGGGGTTCCGCCATATCAGCCCCAGCATTTT. Translating gives CASSFGVPPYQPQHF.

This chain connects TRBV19 to TRBJ2-7; 8 bases match TRBD1. The CDR3 loop spans 15 amino acids. V lost 3 bases, J lost 5 bases, and 9 bases stayed unmatched. Germline loops: CDR1 LNHDA, CDR2 SQIVND (reference sequence). The CDR3 bases are TGTGCCAGTAGTATCGCAGGGGGCTACAGTGACGAGCAGTACTTC. Translated, it gives CASSIAGGYSDEQYF.

The chain links TRBV7-9 to TRBJ2-7; TRBD1 matches 7 bases. J lost 6 bases, V lost 5 bases, and 10 bases had no gene match. Germline values: CDR1 SEHNR, CDR2 FQNEAQ (reference sequence). CDR3 length equals 14 residues. CDR3: CASSPFRTGGEQYF. The CDR3 nucleotides read TGTGCCAGCAGCCCATTCCGGACAGGAGGCGAGCAGTACTTC.

This chain uses TRBV28 with TRBJ1-1; D gene unclear. Germline lookup yields CDR1 MDHEN and CDR2 SYDVKM. Trimming removed 5 bases from V and 3 bases from J, with 16 bases in between. The CDR3 covers 15 residues. CDR3 residues: CASSPPPGFDTEAFF. The CDR3 nucleotides are TGTGCCAGCAGTCCCCCTCCCGGGTTTGACACTGAAGCTTTCTTT.

This chain joins TRBV12-1 and TRBJ2-2; the D segment call TRBD1 is taken from the table without a DNA check. TRBV12-1 has pseudogene status. This CDR3 region has 17 residues. As DNA, the CDR3 is TGTGCCAGCAGCGACTTAAGACAGAGCTTAAACACCGGGGAGCTGTTTTTT. It specifies CASSDLRQSLNTGELFF.

The chain is built from TRBV5-6 and TRBJ2-7; the match to TRBD2 covers 9 bases. Germline trimming cut 3 bases from V and 4 bases from J; bases unmatched to any gene: 5. CDR3 length: 14 residues. Germline V gives CDR1 SGHDT, CDR2 YYEEEE. This CDR3 reads CASSYGGRGYEQYF. The CDR3 bases are TGTGCCAGCAGCTACGGCGGGAGGGGGTACGAGCAGTACTTC.

The CDR3 sequence: CASNRQAPKNIQYF. The CDR3 coding sequence is TGTGCCAGCAACCGACAGGCCCCCAAAAACATTCAGTACTTC. The chain combines TRBV2 with TRBJ2-4; maybe TRBD1 (6 bases). Germline V gene sequence: CDR1 SNHLY, CDR2 FYNNEI. CDR3 length: 14 amino acids. Trimming took 7 bases from V and 2 from J, leaving 12 bases between them.